Shown below are 21 T cell receptor beta chains from a single sample sequenced in a study of OX40 agonist ivuxolimab in advanced cancers. Assay: immunoSEQ multiplex PCR; the TCRdb copy retains only in-frame clones and omits some. The sample lists 80,000 to 95,000 clones, approximately 91% occurring once. Sequences were derived from CD4+ or CD8+ T cells sorted from blood, sampled in a trial of the OX40 agonist ivuxolimab. These receptors originate from an adult with an advanced solid tumor such as melanoma, head and neck, liver or kidney cancer.

This sequence joins TRBV4-1 and TRBJ1-5; 9 nucleotides line up with TRBD1. Germline loops: CDR1 MGHRA, CDR2 YSYEKL. The V segment lost 1 base and the J segment 6 bases; nucleotides outside the gene matches: 13. This CDR3 comprises 18 residues. The CDR3 DNA reads as TGCGCCAGCAGCCAAGTACCGACAATTACAGGGGGCACTCAGCCCCAGCATTTT. This gives the protein CASSQVPTITGGTQPQHF.

V and J are TRBV19 and TRBJ1-2; no firm D call. The V and J ends lost 2 bases and 7 bases respectively, with 11 bases between them. Looked up from germline, CDR1 is LNHDA and CDR2 is SQIVND (reference sequence). The CDR3 is 13 residues long. In DNA, the CDR3 is TGTGCCAGTAGTATAACAGAAAAGAGTGGCTACACCTTC. It encodes CASSITEKSGYTF.

This clone has only one observation. The genes are TRBV14 and TRBJ2-4; 7 nucleotides match TRBD1. This CDR3 has 16 residues. The V and J ends lost 4 bases and 7 bases, in that order; junction bases with no gene match: 13. Germline V gene sequence: CDR1 SGHDN, CDR2 FVKESK. The DNA of the CDR3 is TGTGCCAGCAGCCCCAGACAGGGTCAGTGGGGCAACATTCAGTACTTC. As protein: CASSPRQGQWGNIQYF.

The rearrangement joins TRBV20-1 to TRBJ2-5; D gene unclear. The CDR3 length is 10 residues. Germline CDR1 is DFQATT and CDR2 is SNEGSKA (reference sequence). V was trimmed by 3 bases and J by 5 bases, leaving 4 bases between them. CDR3 nucleotide sequence: TGCAGTGCTAGCGAGGAGACCCAGTACTTC. Translated, it gives CSASEETQYF.

The CDR3 protein is CASSPLAGGPYEQYF. The CDR3 nucleotides are TGTGCCAGCAGCCCGCTAGCGGGGGGGCCCTACGAGCAGTACTTC. The chain joins TRBV7-2 to TRBJ2-7; 12 nucleotides align to TRBD2. The CDR3 totals 15 residues. Germline V CDR1 and CDR2: SGHTA, FQGNSA. The J segment lost 2 bases and the V segment lost 5 bases, leaving 4 bases of the junction unmatched.

The CDR3 coding sequence is TGTGCCAGCAGTTCGGGACAGGGTTATGGCTACACCTTC. As protein: CASSSGQGYGYTF. The chain links TRBV6-5 to TRBJ1-2, with 9 bases lining up with TRBD1. The V gene's germline CDR1 is MNHEY and CDR2 SVGAGI. Trimming at V came to 4 bases and at J to 5 bases, leaving 2 bases not matched to a gene. There are 13 residues in the CDR3.

V usage is TRBV6-1 and J usage is TRBJ2-2, with D maybe TRBD1 (5 bases). Germline V gene lookup returns CDR1 MNHNS and CDR2 SASEGT. V lost 11 bases and J 1 base, leaving 17 bases between the germline ends. This CDR3 has 15 residues. The CDR3 protein is CASLRTQGNTGELFF. CDR3 bases: TGTGCCTCCCTTCGTACTCAGGGGAACACCGGGGAGCTGTTTTTT.

Concerning this clone: The junction and the germline gene differ at one end; a read error may be behind it. The sample carries other DNA sequences with the same CDR3. The chain employs TRBV30 and TRBJ1-3; TRBD1 might be the D (5 bases). The length of the CDR3 is 16 residues. Per germline, CDR1 GTSNPN and CDR2 SVGIG (reference sequence). The CDR3 spells CAWRTGTYSSGNTIYF. In nucleotides, the CDR3 is TGCGCCTGGAGGACCGGGACTTACAGCTCTGGAAACACCATATATTTT.

The chain employs TRBV4-3 and TRBJ1-4; 11 nucleotides agree with TRBD1. The CDR3 contains 15 residues. Looked up from germline, CDR1 is LGHNA and CDR2 is YSLEER. J was trimmed by 13 bases and V by 4 bases; bases with no gene match: 11. CDR3 bases: TGCGCCAGCAGCCCTCGGACAGGGGGCGAGAAGGGACTGTTTTTT. This gives the protein CASSPRTGGEKGLFF.

The DNA of the CDR3 is TGTGCCAGCTGGGCCGTCAATCAGCCCCAGCATTTT. Protein: CASWAVNQPQHF. The chain employs TRBV6-5 and TRBJ1-5, with D uncertain. This CDR3 contains 12 residues. Germline CDR1 and CDR2: MNHEY and SVGAGI. Trimming cost V 8 bases and J 3 bases, with 8 bases left between them.

This chain connects TRBV5-6 to TRBJ2-7, with D perhaps assigned TRBD1 or TRBD2 (5 bases each). Germline V gene data show CDR1 as SGHDT and CDR2 as YYEEEE. The CDR3 contains 14 residues. V was clipped by 1 base and J by 6 bases, with 14 bases between them. CDR3 nucleotide sequence: TGTGCCAGCAGCTTGAAAGGGGATGGGGGCGAGCAGTACTTC. Encoded protein: CASSLKGDGGEQYF.

V usage is TRBV10-3 and J usage is TRBJ1-2; D is unclear. There are 13 residues in the CDR3. V was trimmed by 11 bases and J by 5 bases, leaving 18 bases between them. Germline CDR1 and CDR2: ENHRY and SYGVKD. Here the CDR3 reads CAADPGSAYGYTF. The CDR3 DNA reads TGTGCCGCCGACCCAGGCTCGGCGTATGGCTACACCTTC.

The rearrangement links TRBV7-8 to TRBJ2-7, with no clear D. Germline CDR1 reads SGHVS; CDR2 reads FQNEAQ. V lost 2 bases and J lost 5, with 7 bases in between. CDR3 length: 12 residues. Here the CDR3 DNA reads TGTGCCAGCAGCTTAATGCCCGACGAGCAGTACTTC. Translating gives CASSLMPDEQYF.

Of note for this clone: A junction boundary mismatches the germline segment, possibly from a read error. This chain joins TRBV6-5 and TRBJ2-7, with D perhaps TRBD2 (5 bases). Germline V gene sequence: CDR1 MNHEY, CDR2 SVGAGI. The CDR3 runs to 14 residues. CDR3 in amino acids: CASNYRGMSYEQYF. CDR3 coding DNA: TGTGCCAGCAATTACCGGGGTATGTCCTACGAGCAGTACTTC.

The chain employs TRBV27 and TRBJ2-1; 9 bases map to TRBD1. In germline, CDR1 is MNHEY, CDR2 SMNVEV (reference sequence). The V segment lost 7 bases and the J segment 8 bases; nucleotides outside the gene matches: 18. The CDR3 length is 17 residues. The CDR3 nucleotides are TGTGCCAGCATGACTCCTTATGGGACAGGGTATCGAGATGAGCAGTTCTTC. Its protein is CASMTPYGTGYRDEQFF.

This chain links TRBV14 with TRBJ1-1; D unclear. CDR3 length equals 13 residues. V was clipped by 1 base and J by 3 bases, with 6 bases between them. Germline-derived CDR1 and CDR2 are SGHDN and FVKESK. The CDR3 sequence is CASSQGRYTEAFF. CDR3 coding DNA: TGTGCCAGCAGCCAAGGCCGCTACACTGAAGCTTTCTTT.

The chain links TRBV14 to TRBJ1-2, with unresolved D. Looked up from germline, CDR1 is SGHDN and CDR2 is FVKESK. V was pared by 1 base and J by 3 bases, with 9 bases between. The CDR3 has 14 residues. CDR3: CASSQVSGYYGYTF. The DNA for the CDR3 is TGTGCCAGCAGCCAAGTCTCGGGGTACTATGGCTACACCTTC.

The rearrangement uses TRBV6-5 and TRBJ1-2, with 7 bases fitting TRBD1. V shed 0 bases, J shed 4 bases, and the junction held 5 bases outside the gene matches. The CDR3 consists of 15 residues. Germline CDR1 reads MNHEY; CDR2 reads SVGAGI. CDR3 residues: CASSYSAGGGYGYTF. The CDR3 nucleotides read TGTGCCAGCAGTTACTCAGCAGGGGGTGGCTATGGCTACACCTTC.

The V and J genes are TRBV19 and TRBJ2-1, with D tentatively TRBD2 (5 bases). V lost 3 bases, J lost 7 bases, and 13 bases lay in between. The germline gives CDR1 LNHDA, CDR2 SQIVND (reference sequence). This CDR3 contains 14 residues. CDR3 coding DNA: TGTGCCAGTAGTATCGGGGAAATGGGGAATGAGCAGTTCTTC. Translating gives CASSIGEMGNEQFF.

This rearrangement joins TRBV5-8 to TRBJ2-1; TRBD2 matches at 8 bases. This CDR3 has 14 amino acids. Germline CDR1 reads SGHTS; CDR2 reads YDEGEE. The V gene end was trimmed by 7 bases and the J gene end by 6 bases; junction bases not matched to a gene: 9. CDR3 in DNA: TGTGCCAGCGCCCGGGAGGGGGGAAGCAATGAGCAGTTCTTC. Translated, it gives CASAREGGSNEQFF.

The chain combines TRBV18 with TRBJ2-7, with 7 bases identical to TRBD1. Germline V lookup: CDR1 KGHSH, CDR2 LQKENI. Trimming cost V 1 base and J 7 bases; bases outside gene matches: 10. The CDR3 has 15 residues. The CDR3 DNA sequence: TGTGCCAGCTCACCACAATGGAAGGGGGCAGGAGAGCAGTACTTC. The encoded protein is CASSPQWKGAGEQYF.